Listed below are T cell receptor beta chains from one sample, sequenced in a study of spatial heterogeneity in lung cancer. TCRdb used MiXCR to reprocess the 5' RACE reads, holding one entry per CDR3 protein. This sample has some 100,000 distinct CDR3 sequences, with over 9.5% found just once. This specimen consisted of PBMCs, obtained at surgery. The receptors originated from a male donor with early-stage non-small cell lung cancer. CDR3s leave out the opening cysteine and the closing phenylalanine or tryptophan. Fields, in order: J gene, D gene, V gene, CDR3 protein. D genes are given only for firm matches.

J gene: TRBJ2-3; D gene: NA; V gene: TRBV7-2; CDR3 protein: ASSLNGGNTDTQY
J gene: TRBJ1-5; D gene: TRBD1; V gene: TRBV5-6; CDR3 protein: ASSLGPGGVQPQH
J gene: TRBJ2-1; D gene: TRBD2; V gene: TRBV5-8; CDR3 protein: ASSVGTSVSSYNEQF
J gene: TRBJ1-3; D gene: TRBD1; V gene: TRBV9; CDR3 protein: ASGQGALGNTIY
J gene: TRBJ1-1; D gene: NA; V gene: TRBV20-1; CDR3 protein: SAGKANTEAL
J gene: TRBJ1-2; D gene: TRBD1; V gene: TRBV6-4; CDR3 protein: ASSLTGGNGYT
J gene: TRBJ1-2; D gene: NA; V gene: TRBV30; CDR3 protein: AGKLGANYGYT
J gene: TRBJ1-2; D gene: NA; V gene: TRBV10-3; CDR3 protein: AISEPGSNYGYT
J gene: TRBJ2-1; D gene: TRBD2; V gene: TRBV24-1; CDR3 protein: ATGRGGDEQF
J gene: TRBJ2-7; D gene: TRBD1; V gene: TRBV5-1; CDR3 protein: ASSRGQGAYEQY
J gene: TRBJ1-2; D gene: NA; V gene: TRBV3-1; CDR3 protein: ASSQEGGVRGYT
J gene: TRBJ2-7; D gene: NA; V gene: TRBV7-9; CDR3 protein: ASSLEIFGSTYEQY
J gene: TRBJ2-5; D gene: TRBD1; V gene: TRBV5-1; CDR3 protein: ASSSGTGQETQY
J gene: TRBJ1-2; D gene: TRBD1; V gene: TRBV28; CDR3 protein: ASRSDRGYGYT
J gene: TRBJ1-2; D gene: NA; V gene: TRBV30; CDR3 protein: AWKGGSYGYT
J gene: TRBJ2-1; D gene: TRBD2; V gene: TRBV10-3; CDR3 protein: AISARGDSDEQF
J gene: TRBJ1-5; D gene: TRBD1; V gene: TRBV28; CDR3 protein: ASSFGTGIQPQH
J gene: TRBJ2-3; D gene: TRBD2; V gene: TRBV6-1; CDR3 protein: ASSEIRGGTDTQY
J gene: TRBJ2-3; D gene: TRBD1; V gene: TRBV7-2; CDR3 protein: ASSQGASTDTQY
J gene: TRBJ2-1; D gene: TRBD2; V gene: TRBV20-1; CDR3 protein: SAATSGLDVGDEQF
J gene: TRBJ2-5; D gene: NA; V gene: TRBV6-2/TRBV6-3; CDR3 protein: ASSSMSGVQETQY
J gene: TRBJ2-3; D gene: TRBD2; V gene: TRBV29-1; CDR3 protein: SVGLAGMDTQY
J gene: TRBJ2-7; D gene: TRBD1; V gene: TRBV10-3; CDR3 protein: TTLKVDRAELY
J gene: TRBJ2-2; D gene: NA; V gene: TRBV2; CDR3 protein: ASSEASTGELF
J gene: TRBJ1-5; D gene: TRBD1; V gene: TRBV27; CDR3 protein: ASSSDRVDQPQH
J gene: TRBJ2-1; D gene: TRBD2; V gene: TRBV7-2; CDR3 protein: ASSSTSGGHNEQF
J gene: TRBJ2-5; D gene: NA; V gene: TRBV18; CDR3 protein: ASSPRPGGETQY
J gene: TRBJ2-5; D gene: TRBD2; V gene: TRBV5-1; CDR3 protein: ASSLELREWETQY
J gene: TRBJ2-3; D gene: TRBD2; V gene: TRBV20-1; CDR3 protein: SAIDARGVDTQY
J gene: TRBJ2-1; D gene: TRBD2; V gene: TRBV20-1; CDR3 protein: SASWWEGYNEQF
J gene: TRBJ1-2; D gene: TRBD1; V gene: TRBV4-3; CDR3 protein: TSSQDRGPNYGYT
J gene: TRBJ2-7; D gene: TRBD1; V gene: TRBV14; CDR3 protein: ASSHGRGTYEQY
J gene: TRBJ1-1; D gene: NA; V gene: TRBV6-2/TRBV6-3; CDR3 protein: ASSWAAVTEAF
J gene: TRBJ1-5; D gene: NA; V gene: TRBV11-2; CDR3 protein: ASSLDLGPNQPQH
J gene: TRBJ2-3; D gene: TRBD2; V gene: TRBV7-2; CDR3 protein: ASSLEATSGSQDTQY
J gene: TRBJ2-2; D gene: NA; V gene: TRBV11-2; CDR3 protein: ASSPGLWNTGELF
J gene: TRBJ1-5; D gene: TRBD1; V gene: TRBV4-3; CDR3 protein: ASSQDRRDRDQPQH
J gene: TRBJ2-5; D gene: NA; V gene: TRBV18; CDR3 protein: ASSPFRETQY
J gene: TRBJ2-5; D gene: NA; V gene: TRBV28; CDR3 protein: ASSLRETQY
J gene: TRBJ2-2; D gene: NA; V gene: TRBV7-9; CDR3 protein: ASSLGRDLNTGELF
J gene: TRBJ1-2; D gene: TRBD1; V gene: TRBV28; CDR3 protein: ASSSRTGLFYGYT